This TCR beta chain came from a study of regulatory T cells in long-lasting Graves disease (dated by TCRdb to the early 2020s). About the investigation overall: In the newly diagnosed Graves' disease group, patients had been taking antithyroid drugs for less than 3 months. Peripheral blood TCR sequencing and RNA sequencing compared persistent Graves' disease patients with newly diagnosed Graves' disease patients. The study took place in China and was registered as a clinical trial. A total of some 35 samples underwent TCR sequencing, from roughly 13 patients with persistent Graves' disease and approximately 20 patients with newly diagnosed Graves' disease.

The label giving this sample's time point can be read as: newly diagnosed GD, antithyroid drugs for less than 3 months. For both TCR sequencing and RNA sequencing, RNA was extracted from PBMCs using TRIzol. Graves' disease was diagnosed according to American Thyroid Association guidelines. Patients were recruited from an endocrinology department in Xi'an, China. From each patient, 7.5 to 10 milliliters of peripheral blood was collected into an EDTA anticoagulant tube. PBMCs were isolated by Ficoll Paque Plus density gradient separation without further T cell sorting. RNA quality was checked with an Agilent 2100 Bioanalyzer and agarose gel, and concentration with a NanoDrop 2000. Many counts were recorded for this clonotype. No antigen is known for it. Within one base of it there is no much larger clone, and no base qualities were kept. V loses 2 bases of germline sequence and J loses 4 bases, and the interval between the two ends is 8 bases. Via the germline V gene (reference sequence), CDR1 is LGHDT and CDR2 YNNKEL. Spanning cysteine to phenylalanine, the CDR3 consists of 14 amino acids. Only the CDR3 part of the read is kept: 42 bases, read in frame from the first base.

The library was prepared using multiplex PCR. The instrument given in TCRdb is Illumina HiSeq 4000. iRepertoire HTBI primers and Arm-PCR amplification of CDR3 regions were used to construct TCR beta libraries. Before sequencing, the PCR products went through gel purification. Processing in the source paper ran as follows. Across samples, roughly 60 TRBV and 12 to 15 TRBJ segments were identified and used for gene usage analysis of CDR3 amino acid clonotypes. COPE and FqMerger were used to merge the filtered high-quality paired reads into contigs. BLAST was used to align contigs to IMGT TRBV, TRBD and TRBJ reference genes, and CDR3 was defined according to IMGT. Highly expanded clones were defined as clonotypes with a frequency above 0.1%. Shannon entropy served as the measure of repertoire diversity, while the Gini coefficient captured V-J evenness. A clonotype found in more than one individual was treated as public. TCRdb reworked the public reads: Q25 trimming with fastp, MiXCR clone assembly, productive beta chains retained. Under each unique CDR3 protein, matching rows form one entry showing the most common genes and DNA. The V and J calls follow TCRdb's processing rather than the paper's. The sample table contains 350,000 to 400,000 distinct CDR3 sequences; only one count was recorded for 15% to 17% of them. The top ten hold 22% of the sample.

The study at large found these results: Only peripheral blood was studied, because thyroid tissue, the primary lesion, was inaccessible. Sequencing and analysis were limited to the TCR beta chain. Preferential use of TRBV28, TRBJ1-2 and TRBJ2-5 was observed in persistent disease, whereas TRBV20-1 and TRBJ2-1 were favored in newly diagnosed disease. As a limitation, the authors acknowledged that the small sample size may reduce accuracy. Lower TCR Shannon entropy and fewer highly expanded clones were observed in persistent Graves' disease patients than in newly diagnosed patients, which suggested clonal expansion. More public clonotypes were shared among persistent patients (roughly 2,700) than among newly diagnosed patients (over 900).

This receptor was identified in a female donor with Graves disease. Here the sequenced sample was peripheral blood mononuclear cells (PBMCs), taken at new diagnosis, from a patient treated with antithyroid drugs. The V gene is TRBV3-1 and the J gene is TRBJ1-4; confidence is insufficient to name the D gene. The nucleotides are TGTGCCAGCAGCCAACCTGGAATTAATGAAAAACTGTTTTTT. It encodes CASSQPGINEKLFF.